This TCR beta chain was identified in a study of T cells in Graves' hyperthyroidism and ophthalmopathy. This clonotype occurred many times. Patients aged 18 to 65 had newly diagnosed hyperthyroidism that had lasted under 2 months. Patients with uncontrolled infections, other autoimmune diseases, pregnancy or lactation were excluded. The study based diagnoses on clinical symptoms, serum thyroxine and TRAb, thyroid ultrasound and orbital computed tomography. TCR beta CDR3 regions were amplified from RNA transcripts. HTBI primers were used for first-round RT-PCR of the TCR CDR3. From the multiplex PCR reads, TCRdb called clonotypes with MiXCR, one entry per CDR3 protein. This table has roughly 150,000 distinct CDR3 sequences, over 8% appearing once. Trimming took off 8 bases at V and 0 bases at J, with 11 bases between the two ends. Germline V gene lookup returns CDR1 MDHEN and CDR2 SYDVKM. This CDR3 has 15 amino acids.

V and J are TRBV28 and TRBJ1-6; D gene unclear. This receptor was identified in a woman aged 18-29 years with Graves' hyperthyroidism that later progressed to Graves' ophthalmopathy. The sequenced material came from blood. As DNA, the CDR3 is TGTGCCAGCCAACCTTACCTCTCCTATAATTCACCCCTCCACTTT. It is translated as CASQPYLSYNSPLHF. The full variable domain, in which reference TRBV28 and TRBJ1-6 provide the parts outside the CDR3, is DVKVTQSSRYLVKRTGEKVFLECVQDMDHENMFWYRQDPGLGLRLIYFSYDVKMKEKGDIPEGYSVSREKKERFSLILESASTNQTSMYLCASQPYLSYNSPLHFGNGTRLTVT.